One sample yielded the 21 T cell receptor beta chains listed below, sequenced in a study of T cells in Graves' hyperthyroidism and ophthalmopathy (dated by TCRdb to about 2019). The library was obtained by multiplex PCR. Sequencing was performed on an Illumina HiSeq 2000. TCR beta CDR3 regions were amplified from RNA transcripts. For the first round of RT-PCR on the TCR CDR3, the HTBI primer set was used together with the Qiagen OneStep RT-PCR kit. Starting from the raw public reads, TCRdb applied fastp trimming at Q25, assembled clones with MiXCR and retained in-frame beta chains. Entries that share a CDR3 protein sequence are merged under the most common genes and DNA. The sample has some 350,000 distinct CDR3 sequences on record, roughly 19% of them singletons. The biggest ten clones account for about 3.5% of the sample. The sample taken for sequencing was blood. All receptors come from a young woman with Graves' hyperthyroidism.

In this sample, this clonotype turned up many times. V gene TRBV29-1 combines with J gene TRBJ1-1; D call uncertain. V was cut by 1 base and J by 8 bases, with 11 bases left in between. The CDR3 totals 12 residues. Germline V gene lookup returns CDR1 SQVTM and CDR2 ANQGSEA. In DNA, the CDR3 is TGCAGCGTTGAAGGGGGTCCGGAGGAAGCTTTCTTT. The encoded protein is CSVEGGPEEAFF.

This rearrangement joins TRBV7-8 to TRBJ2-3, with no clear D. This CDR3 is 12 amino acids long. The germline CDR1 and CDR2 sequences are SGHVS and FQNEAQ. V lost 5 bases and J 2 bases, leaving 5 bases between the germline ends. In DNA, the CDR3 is TGTGCCAGCAGCCCTACCACAGATACGCAGTATTTT. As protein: CASSPTTDTQYF.

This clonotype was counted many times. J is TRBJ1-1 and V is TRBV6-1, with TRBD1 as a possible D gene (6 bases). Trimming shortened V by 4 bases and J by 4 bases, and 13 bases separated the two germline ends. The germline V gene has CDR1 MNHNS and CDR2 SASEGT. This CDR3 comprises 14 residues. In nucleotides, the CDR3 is TGTGCCAGCAGTGCAGAAGGGGGAAGCACTGAAGCTTTCTTT. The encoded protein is CASSAEGGSTEAFF.

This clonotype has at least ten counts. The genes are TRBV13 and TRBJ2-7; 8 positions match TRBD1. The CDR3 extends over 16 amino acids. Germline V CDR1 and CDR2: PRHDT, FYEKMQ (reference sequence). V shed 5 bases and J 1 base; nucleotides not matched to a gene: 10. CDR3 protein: CASSPENRGSSYEQYF. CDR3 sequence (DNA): TGTGCCAGCAGCCCCGAGAACAGGGGGTCATCCTACGAGCAGTACTTC.

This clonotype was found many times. CDR3 sequence (DNA): TGTGCCACCAGTGATTCGTGGGCAGAGGTCCCTGGGGAGCAGTACTTC. Translating it yields CATSDSWAEVPGEQYF. The chain is built from TRBV24-1 and TRBJ2-7; D unresolved. The germline V and J ends were trimmed by 2 bases and 7 bases, with 20 bases remaining between them. The CDR3 runs 16 residues. Germline V CDR1 and CDR2: KGHDR, SFDVKD.

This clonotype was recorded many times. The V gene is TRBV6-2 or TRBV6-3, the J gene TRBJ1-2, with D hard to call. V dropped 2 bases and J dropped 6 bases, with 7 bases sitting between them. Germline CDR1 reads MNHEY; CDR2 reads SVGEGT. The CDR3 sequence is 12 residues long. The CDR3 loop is CASSYVGDGYTF. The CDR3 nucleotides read TGTGCCAGCAGTTACGTGGGTGATGGCTACACCTTC.

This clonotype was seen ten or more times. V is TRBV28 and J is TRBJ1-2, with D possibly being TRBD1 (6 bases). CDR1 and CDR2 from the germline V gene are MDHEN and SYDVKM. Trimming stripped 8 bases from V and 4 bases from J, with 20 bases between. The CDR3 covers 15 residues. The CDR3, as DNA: TGTGCCAGCTCTTCCAGGACAGAAGACTCCTATGGCTACACCTTC. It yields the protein CASSSRTEDSYGYTF.

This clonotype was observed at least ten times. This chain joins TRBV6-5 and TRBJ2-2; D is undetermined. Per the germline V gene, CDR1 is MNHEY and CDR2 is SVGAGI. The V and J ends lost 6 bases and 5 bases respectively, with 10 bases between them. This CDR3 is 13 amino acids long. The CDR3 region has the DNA TGTGCCAGCAGGGTGTATCCAACCGGGGAGCTGTTTTTT. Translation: CASRVYPTGELFF.

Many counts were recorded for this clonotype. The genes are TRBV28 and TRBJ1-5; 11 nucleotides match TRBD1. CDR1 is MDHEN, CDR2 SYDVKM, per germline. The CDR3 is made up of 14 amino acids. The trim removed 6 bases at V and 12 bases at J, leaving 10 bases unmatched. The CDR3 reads CASSGQGARRLQHF. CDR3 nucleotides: TGTGCCAGCAGCGGACAGGGGGCGCGAAGGCTCCAGCATTTT.

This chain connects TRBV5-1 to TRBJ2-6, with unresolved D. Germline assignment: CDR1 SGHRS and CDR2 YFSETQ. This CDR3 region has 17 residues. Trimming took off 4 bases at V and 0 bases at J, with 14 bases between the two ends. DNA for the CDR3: TGCGCCAGCAGCCCTCAATCCGCATCCTCTGGGGCCAACGTCCTGACTTTC. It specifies CASSPQSASSGANVLTF. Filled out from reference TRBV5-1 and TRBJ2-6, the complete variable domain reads KAGVTQTPRYLIKTRGQQVTLSCSPISGHRSVSWYQQTPGQGLQFLFEYFSETQRNKGNFPGRFSGRQFSNSRSEMNVSTLELGDSALYLCASSPQSASSGANVLTFGAGSRLTVL.

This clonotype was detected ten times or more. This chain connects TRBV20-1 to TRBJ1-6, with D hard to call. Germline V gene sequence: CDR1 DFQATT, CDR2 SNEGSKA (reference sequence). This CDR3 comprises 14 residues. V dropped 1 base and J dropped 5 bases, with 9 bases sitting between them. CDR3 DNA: TGCAGTGCTAGAGTGGAAGGTGATAATTCACCCCTCCACTTT. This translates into CSARVEGDNSPLHF.

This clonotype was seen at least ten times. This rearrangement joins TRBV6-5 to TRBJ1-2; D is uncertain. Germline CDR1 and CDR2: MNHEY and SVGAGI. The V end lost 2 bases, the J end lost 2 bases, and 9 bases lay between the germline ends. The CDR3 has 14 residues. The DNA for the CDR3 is TGTGCCAGCAGTTACACCAGACTGAACTATGGCTACACCTTC. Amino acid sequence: CASSYTRLNYGYTF.

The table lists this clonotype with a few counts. CDR3 residues: CASNLRGLAGATGELFF. The CDR3, as DNA: TGTGCCAGCAACTTAAGGGGGCTAGCGGGGGCCACCGGGGAGCTGTTTTTT. The rearrangement joins TRBV6-8 to TRBJ2-2; 10 bases align to TRBD2. This CDR3 comprises 17 residues. The germline gives CDR1 MNHGY, CDR2 SAAAGT. V was pared by 7 bases and J by 4 bases, with 12 bases of the junction left unmatched.

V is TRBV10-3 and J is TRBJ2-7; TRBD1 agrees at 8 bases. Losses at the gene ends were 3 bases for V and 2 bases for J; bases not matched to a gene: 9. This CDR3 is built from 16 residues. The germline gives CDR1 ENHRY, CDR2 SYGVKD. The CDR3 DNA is TGTGCCATCAGTGACTATTCCGGGACAGGCCCCTACGAGCAGTACTTC. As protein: CAISDYSGTGPYEQYF.

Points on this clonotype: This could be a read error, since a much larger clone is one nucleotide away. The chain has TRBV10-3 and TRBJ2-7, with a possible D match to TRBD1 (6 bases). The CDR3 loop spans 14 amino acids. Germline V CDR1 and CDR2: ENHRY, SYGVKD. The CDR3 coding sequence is TGTGCCATCGTTGATGACAGGAGCTCCTACGAGCGGTACTTC. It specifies CAIVDDRSSYERYF.

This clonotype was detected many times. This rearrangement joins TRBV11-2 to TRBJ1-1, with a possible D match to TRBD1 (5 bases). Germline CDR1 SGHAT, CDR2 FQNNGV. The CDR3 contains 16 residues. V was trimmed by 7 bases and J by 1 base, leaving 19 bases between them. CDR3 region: CASMTGRRGWNTEAFF. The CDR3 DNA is TGTGCCAGCATGACGGGACGACGAGGGTGGAACACTGAAGCTTTCTTT.

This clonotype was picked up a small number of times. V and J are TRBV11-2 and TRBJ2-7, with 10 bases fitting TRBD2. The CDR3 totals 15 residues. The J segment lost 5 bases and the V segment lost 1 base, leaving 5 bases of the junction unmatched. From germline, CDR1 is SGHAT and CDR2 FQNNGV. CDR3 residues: CASSLGSGGADEQYF. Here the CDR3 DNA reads TGTGCCAGCAGCTTAGGCAGCGGGGGGGCGGACGAGCAGTACTTC.

The CDR3 protein is CASSSLRQGRDSGNTIYF. The DNA of the CDR3 is TGCGCCAGCAGCTCATTAAGACAGGGGCGAGACTCTGGAAACACCATATATTTT. This rearrangement joins TRBV4-1 to TRBJ1-3; TRBD1 aligns across 8 bases. The CDR3 is made up of 18 amino acids. Germline values: CDR1 MGHRA, CDR2 YSYEKL. V lost 5 bases, J lost 0 bases, and 12 bases stayed unmatched.

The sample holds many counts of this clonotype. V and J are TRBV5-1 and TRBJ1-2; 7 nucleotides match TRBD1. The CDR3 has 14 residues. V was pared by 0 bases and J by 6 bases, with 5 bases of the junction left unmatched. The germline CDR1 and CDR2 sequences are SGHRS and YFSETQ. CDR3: CASSLAGQADGYTF. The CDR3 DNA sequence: TGCGCCAGCAGCTTGGCCGGACAGGCCGATGGCTACACCTTC.

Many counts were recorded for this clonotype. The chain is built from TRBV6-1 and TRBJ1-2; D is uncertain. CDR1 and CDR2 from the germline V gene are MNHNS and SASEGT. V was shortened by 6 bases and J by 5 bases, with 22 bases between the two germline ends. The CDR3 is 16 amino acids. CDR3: CASSHGRIGSPYGYTF. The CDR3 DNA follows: TGTGCCAGCAGCCACGGACGTATTGGATCCCCGTATGGCTACACCTTC.

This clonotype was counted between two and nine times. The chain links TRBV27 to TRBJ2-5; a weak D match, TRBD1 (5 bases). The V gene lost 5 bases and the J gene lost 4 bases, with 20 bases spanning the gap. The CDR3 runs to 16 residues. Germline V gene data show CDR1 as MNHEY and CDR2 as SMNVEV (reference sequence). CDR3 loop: CASSRRPSNDRETQYF. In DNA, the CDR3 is TGTGCCAGCAGTCGCAGACCGAGTAATGACAGAGAGACCCAGTACTTC.